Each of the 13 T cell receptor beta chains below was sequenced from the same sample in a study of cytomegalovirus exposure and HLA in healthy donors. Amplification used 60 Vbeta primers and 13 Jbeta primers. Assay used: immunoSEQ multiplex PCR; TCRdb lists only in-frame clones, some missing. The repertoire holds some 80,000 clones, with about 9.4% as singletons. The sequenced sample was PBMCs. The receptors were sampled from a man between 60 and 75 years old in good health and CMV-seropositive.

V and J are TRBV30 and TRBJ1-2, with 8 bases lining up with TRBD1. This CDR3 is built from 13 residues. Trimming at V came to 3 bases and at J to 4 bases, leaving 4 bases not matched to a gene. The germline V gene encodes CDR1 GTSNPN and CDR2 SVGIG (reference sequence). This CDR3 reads CAWSEGTGYGYTF. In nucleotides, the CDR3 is TGTGCCTGGAGCGAGGGGACAGGCTATGGCTACACCTTC.

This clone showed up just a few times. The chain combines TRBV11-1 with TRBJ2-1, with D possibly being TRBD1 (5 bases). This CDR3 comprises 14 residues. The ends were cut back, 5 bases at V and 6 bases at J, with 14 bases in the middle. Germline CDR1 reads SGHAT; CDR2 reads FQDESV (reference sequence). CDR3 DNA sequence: TGTGCCAGCAGCCCCGGCAGGGCAGGCAATGAGCAGTTCTTC. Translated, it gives CASSPGRAGNEQFF.

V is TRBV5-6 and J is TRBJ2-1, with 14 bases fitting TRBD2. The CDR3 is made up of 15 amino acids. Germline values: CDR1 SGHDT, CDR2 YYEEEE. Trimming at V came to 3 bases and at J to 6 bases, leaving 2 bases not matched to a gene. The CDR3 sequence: CASSWGLAGANEQFF. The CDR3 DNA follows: TGTGCCAGCAGCTGGGGACTAGCGGGGGCCAATGAGCAGTTCTTC. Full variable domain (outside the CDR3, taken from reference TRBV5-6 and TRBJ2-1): DAGVTQSPTHLIKTRGQQVTLRCSPKSGHDTVSWYQQALGQGPQFIFQYYEEEERQRGNFPDRFSGHQFPNYSSELNVNALLLGDSALYLCASSWGLAGANEQFFGPGTRLTVL.

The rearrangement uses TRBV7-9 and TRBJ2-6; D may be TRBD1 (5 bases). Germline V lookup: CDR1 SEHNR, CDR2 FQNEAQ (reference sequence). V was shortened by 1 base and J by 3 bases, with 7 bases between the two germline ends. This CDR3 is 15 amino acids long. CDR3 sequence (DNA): TGTGCCAGCAGCTTAGAAGGGGATGGGGCCAACGTCCTGACTTTC. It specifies CASSLEGDGANVLTF.

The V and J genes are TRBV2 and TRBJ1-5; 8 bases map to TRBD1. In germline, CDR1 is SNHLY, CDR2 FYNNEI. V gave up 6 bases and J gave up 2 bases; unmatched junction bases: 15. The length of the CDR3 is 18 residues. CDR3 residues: CASSRTGNGISGNQPQHF. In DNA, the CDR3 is TGTGCCAGCAGCCGGACAGGGAACGGGATTAGCGGCAATCAGCCCCAGCATTTT. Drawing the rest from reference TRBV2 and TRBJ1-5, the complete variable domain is EPEVTQTPSHQVTQMGQEVILRCVPISNHLYFYWYRQILGQKVEFLVSFYNNEISEKSEIFDDQFSVERPDGSNFTLKIRSTKLEDSAMYFCASSRTGNGISGNQPQHFGDGTRLSIL.

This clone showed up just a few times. The CDR3 protein is CASSPGQGGYGYTF. The CDR3 nucleotides read TGCGCCAGCAGCCCCGGACAGGGTGGCTATGGCTACACCTTC. The V and J genes are TRBV4-1 and TRBJ1-2; 8 bases align to TRBD1. The J segment lost 4 bases and the V segment lost 4 bases, leaving 5 bases of the junction unmatched. Germline CDR1 and CDR2: MGHRA and YSYEKL. The CDR3 loop spans 14 amino acids.

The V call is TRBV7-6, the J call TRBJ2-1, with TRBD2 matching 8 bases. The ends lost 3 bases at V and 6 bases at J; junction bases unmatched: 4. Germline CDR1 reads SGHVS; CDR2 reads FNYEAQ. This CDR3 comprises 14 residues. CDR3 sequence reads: CASSFGRASNEQFF. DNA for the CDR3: TGTGCCAGCAGCTTCGGGAGGGCCAGCAATGAGCAGTTCTTC.

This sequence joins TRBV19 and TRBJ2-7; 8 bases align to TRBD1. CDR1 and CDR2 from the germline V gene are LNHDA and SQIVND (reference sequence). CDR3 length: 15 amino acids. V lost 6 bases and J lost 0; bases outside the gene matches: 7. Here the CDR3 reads CASSLGQGLSYEQYF. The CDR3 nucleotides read TGTGCCAGTAGCCTAGGACAGGGCCTCTCCTACGAGCAGTACTTC.

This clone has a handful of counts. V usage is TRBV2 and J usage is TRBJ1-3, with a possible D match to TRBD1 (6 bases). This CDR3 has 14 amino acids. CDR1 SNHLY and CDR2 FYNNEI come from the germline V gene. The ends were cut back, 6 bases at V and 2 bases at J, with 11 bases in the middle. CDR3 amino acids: CASSEQGAGNTIYF. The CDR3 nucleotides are TGTGCCAGCAGCGAACAGGGCGCTGGAAACACCATATATTTT.

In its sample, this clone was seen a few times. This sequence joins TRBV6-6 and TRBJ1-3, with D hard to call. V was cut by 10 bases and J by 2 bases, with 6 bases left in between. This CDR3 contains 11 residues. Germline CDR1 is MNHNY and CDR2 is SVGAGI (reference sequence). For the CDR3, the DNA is TGTGCCATCCGAGCTGGAAACACCATATATTTT. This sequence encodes CAIRAGNTIYF.

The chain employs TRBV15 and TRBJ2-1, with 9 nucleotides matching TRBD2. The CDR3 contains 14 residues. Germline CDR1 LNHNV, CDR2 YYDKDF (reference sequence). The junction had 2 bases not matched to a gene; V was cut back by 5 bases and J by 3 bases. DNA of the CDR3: TGTGCCACCAGCGAGCGGGAGGTCTACAATGAGCAGTTCTTC. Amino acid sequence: CATSEREVYNEQFF.

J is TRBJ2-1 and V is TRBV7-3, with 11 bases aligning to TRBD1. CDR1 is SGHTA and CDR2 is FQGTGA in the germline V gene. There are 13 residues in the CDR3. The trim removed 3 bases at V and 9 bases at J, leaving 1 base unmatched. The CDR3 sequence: CASSFGTGGEQFF. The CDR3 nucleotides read TGTGCCAGCAGCTTTGGGACAGGGGGTGAGCAGTTCTTC.

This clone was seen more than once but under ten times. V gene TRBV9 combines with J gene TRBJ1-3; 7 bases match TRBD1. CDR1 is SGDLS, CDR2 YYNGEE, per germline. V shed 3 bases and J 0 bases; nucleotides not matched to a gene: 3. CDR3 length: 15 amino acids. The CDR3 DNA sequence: TGTGCCAGCAGCGCCCAGGGGGGCTCTGGAAACACCATATATTTT. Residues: CASSAQGGSGNTIYF.